These T cell receptor beta chains were read from a single sample in a study of identical twins. One entry per CDR3 protein results from TCRdb running MiXCR on the 5' RACE reads. There are about 1.7 million distinct CDR3 sequences in the sample; more than 30% occur only once, and over 0.25% lies in the top ten. Sequences were obtained from cord blood. The origin of the receptors is a newborn girl in good health. Each CDR3 is given with its conserved first and last residue. The order of the fields is clone size, V gene, J gene, D gene, CDR3 DNA, CDR3 protein. D genes are given only for firm matches. Clone size appears in some rows only: once, few, many, or a class for an expanded clone.

clone_size: many
v_call: TRBV20-1
j_call: TRBJ2-3
d_call: TRBD2
cdr3_nt: TGCAGTGCTAGTAGCGGGAGCACAGATACGCAGTATTTT
cdr3_aa: CSASSGSTDTQYF

clone_size: few
v_call: TRBV12-3/TRBV12-4
j_call: TRBJ2-5
d_call: TRBD2
cdr3_nt: TGTGCCAGCAGTTCGGGACCTCGGGAGGAGCAGTACTTC
cdr3_aa: CASSSGPREEQYF

clone_size: .
v_call: TRBV20-1
j_call: TRBJ2-5
d_call: TRBD2
cdr3_nt: TGCAGTGCTAGAGATGGGCGGGAGTGGGAGACCCAGTACTTC
cdr3_aa: CSARDGREWETQYF

clone_size: .
v_call: TRBV7-2
j_call: TRBJ2-1
d_call: .
cdr3_nt: TGTGCCAGCAGCTTAGTACCGAGTGAGCAGTTCTTC
cdr3_aa: CASSLVPSEQFF

clone_size: few
v_call: TRBV20-1
j_call: TRBJ2-3
d_call: .
cdr3_nt: TGCAGTGCCCTAGGGGTAGGGGGTTCGTATTTT
cdr3_aa: CSALGVGGSYF

clone_size: few
v_call: TRBV7-9
j_call: TRBJ2-1
d_call: .
cdr3_nt: TGTGCCAGCGGAAGACGGGTGATTTCCTACAATGAGCAGTTCTTC
cdr3_aa: CASGRRVISYNEQFF

clone_size: .
v_call: TRBV6-6
j_call: TRBJ1-1
d_call: .
cdr3_nt: TGTGCCAGCAGTTATACAGGGTGGGCCACTGAAGCTTTCTTT
cdr3_aa: CASSYTGWATEAFF

clone_size: .
v_call: TRBV5-1
j_call: TRBJ1-6
d_call: .
cdr3_nt: TGCGCCAGCAGCCCACAGGGTTTGGCGGATTCACCCCTCCACTTT
cdr3_aa: CASSPQGLADSPLHF

clone_size: few
v_call: TRBV6-6
j_call: TRBJ2-7
d_call: .
cdr3_nt: TGTGCCAGCAGCGTCCTAGCCTACGAGCAGTACTTC
cdr3_aa: CASSVLAYEQYF

clone_size: few
v_call: TRBV5-1
j_call: TRBJ2-7
d_call: .
cdr3_nt: TGCGCCAGCAGCTTGACTAGTTTCAGCTCCTACGAGCAGTACTTC
cdr3_aa: CASSLTSFSSYEQYF

clone_size: .
v_call: TRBV19
j_call: TRBJ2-1
d_call: .
cdr3_nt: TGTGCCAGTAGTATCACCCCGGCGACTTACAATGAGCAGTTCTTC
cdr3_aa: CASSITPATYNEQFF

clone_size: few
v_call: TRBV6-1
j_call: TRBJ1-5
d_call: .
cdr3_nt: TGTGCCAGCAGTGAAGCGGGGTTTGAGCCCCAGCATTTT
cdr3_aa: CASSEAGFEPQHF

clone_size: few
v_call: TRBV2
j_call: TRBJ2-3
d_call: .
cdr3_nt: TGTGCCAGCAGTTACAGGGTTCGCCTCACAGATACGCAGTATTTT
cdr3_aa: CASSYRVRLTDTQYF

clone_size: few
v_call: TRBV28
j_call: TRBJ2-3
d_call: .
cdr3_nt: TGTGCCAGCAGTTTATTTTCGGGGAAGTGGACAGATACGCAGTATTTT
cdr3_aa: CASSLFSGKWTDTQYF

clone_size: .
v_call: TRBV20-1
j_call: TRBJ2-7
d_call: .
cdr3_nt: TGCAGTGCTAGAGACCAAGGGGGGTCCGAGCAGTACTTC
cdr3_aa: CSARDQGGSEQYF

clone_size: .
v_call: TRBV21-1
j_call: TRBJ1-2
d_call: .
cdr3_nt: TGTGCCAGCAGCCCAATCAGTAAGGGCGACTATGGCTACACCTTC
cdr3_aa: CASSPISKGDYGYTF

clone_size: few
v_call: TRBV6-5
j_call: TRBJ2-7
d_call: TRBD2
cdr3_nt: TGTGCCAGCAGTTTCGGGACTAGCGGGAGCGAGCAGTACTTC
cdr3_aa: CASSFGTSGSEQYF

clone_size: few
v_call: TRBV5-1
j_call: TRBJ1-1
d_call: .
cdr3_nt: TGCGCCAGCAGCTTGGAGGGCCAGGGAGCTTTCTTT
cdr3_aa: CASSLEGQGAFF

clone_size: many
v_call: TRBV29-1
j_call: TRBJ2-7
d_call: TRBD1
cdr3_nt: TGCAGCGTTGGGACAGGGGCGCGTCCACCCTACGAGCAGTACTTC
cdr3_aa: CSVGTGARPPYEQYF

clone_size: many
v_call: TRBV6-5
j_call: TRBJ2-5
d_call: .
cdr3_nt: TGTGCCAGCAGTTACAGTGGCCAAGAGACCCAGTACTTC
cdr3_aa: CASSYSGQETQYF

clone_size: few
v_call: TRBV15
j_call: TRBJ2-1
d_call: .
cdr3_nt: TGTGCCACCAGCAGTAGATCCTACAATGAGCAGTTCTTC
cdr3_aa: CATSSRSYNEQFF

clone_size: few
v_call: TRBV20-1
j_call: TRBJ1-4
d_call: .
cdr3_nt: TGCAGTGCTACCAGACAGGTGGCTAATGAAAAACTGTTTTTT
cdr3_aa: CSATRQVANEKLFF

clone_size: .
v_call: TRBV25-1
j_call: TRBJ1-1
d_call: TRBD1
cdr3_nt: TGTGCCAGCAGTGAATGGGGGACAGGGGAAAGAAACACTGAAGCTTTCTTT
cdr3_aa: CASSEWGTGERNTEAFF

clone_size: few
v_call: TRBV20-1
j_call: TRBJ2-7
d_call: .
cdr3_nt: TGCAGTGCCCCCGCTCCCTCCTACGAGCAGTACTTC
cdr3_aa: CSAPAPSYEQYF

clone_size: .
v_call: TRBV11-2
j_call: TRBJ2-3
d_call: .
cdr3_nt: TGTGCCAGCAGCGCAGCGACTAGGTCAGATACGCAGTATTTT
cdr3_aa: CASSAATRSDTQYF

clone_size: .
v_call: TRBV7-2
j_call: TRBJ2-7
d_call: .
cdr3_nt: TGTGCCAGCAGCTTAGGGTGGGTTTCCTACGAGCAGTACTTC
cdr3_aa: CASSLGWVSYEQYF

clone_size: many
v_call: TRBV6-5
j_call: TRBJ2-1
d_call: TRBD2
cdr3_nt: TGTGCCAGCAGTTACTCCCCTAGCGGCCTTTACAATGAGCAGTTCTTC
cdr3_aa: CASSYSPSGLYNEQFF

clone_size: .
v_call: TRBV5-6
j_call: TRBJ1-2
d_call: .
cdr3_nt: TGTGCCAGCAGCTGGGGCCCTCGGGTTAACTATGGCTACACCTTC
cdr3_aa: CASSWGPRVNYGYTF

clone_size: few
v_call: TRBV7-9
j_call: TRBJ2-3
d_call: .
cdr3_nt: TGTGCCAGTGATCGCGGATACACAGATACGCAGTATTTT
cdr3_aa: CASDRGYTDTQYF

clone_size: few
v_call: TRBV3-1
j_call: TRBJ2-3
d_call: TRBD2
cdr3_nt: TGTGCCAGCAGCCAAGATGTCGGGAGGGGCACAGATACGCAGTATTTT
cdr3_aa: CASSQDVGRGTDTQYF

clone_size: .
v_call: TRBV3-1
j_call: TRBJ2-7
d_call: TRBD1
cdr3_nt: TGTGCCAGCAGCCCGACAGGGTACAATGAGCAGTACTTC
cdr3_aa: CASSPTGYNEQYF

clone_size: .
v_call: TRBV7-2
j_call: TRBJ2-3
d_call: .
cdr3_nt: TGTGCCAGCAGCTCGGGACATCGGGAAACTACAGATACGCAGTATTTT
cdr3_aa: CASSSGHRETTDTQYF

clone_size: .
v_call: TRBV10-3
j_call: TRBJ2-7
d_call: .
cdr3_nt: TGTGCCATCAGAGACAGCCATGAGCAGTACTTC
cdr3_aa: CAIRDSHEQYF

clone_size: few
v_call: TRBV7-9
j_call: TRBJ2-1
d_call: TRBD2
cdr3_nt: TGTGCCAGCAGCTTAAGAGCGGGGGTTAACAATGAGCAGTTCTTC
cdr3_aa: CASSLRAGVNNEQFF

clone_size: .
v_call: TRBV7-9
j_call: TRBJ2-1
d_call: TRBD2
cdr3_nt: TGTGCCAGCAGAGAGAGCGGGAACGACAATGGGCAGTTCTTC
cdr3_aa: CASRESGNDNGQFF

clone_size: .
v_call: TRBV4-1
j_call: TRBJ2-5
d_call: TRBD1
cdr3_nt: TGCGCCAGCAGCCCATGGACAGGCCTCAAGCAGTACTTC
cdr3_aa: CASSPWTGLKQYF

clone_size: .
v_call: TRBV11-2
j_call: TRBJ1-2
d_call: TRBD1
cdr3_nt: TGTGCCAGCAGCCTTCGACAGGGGCGAAACTATGGCTACACCTTC
cdr3_aa: CASSLRQGRNYGYTF

clone_size: .
v_call: TRBV12-3/TRBV12-4
j_call: TRBJ2-2
d_call: TRBD1
cdr3_nt: TGTGCCAGCAGGTCTCCCGTACAGGGGTCCACCGGGGAGCTGTTTTTT
cdr3_aa: CASRSPVQGSTGELFF

clone_size: few
v_call: TRBV5-1
j_call: TRBJ1-1
d_call: .
cdr3_nt: TGCGCCAGCAGCTTGGAGTGGCAGATAGACACTGAAGCTTTCTTT
cdr3_aa: CASSLEWQIDTEAFF

clone_size: few
v_call: TRBV20-1
j_call: TRBJ2-3
d_call: .
cdr3_nt: TGCAGTGTTAGGGGGAGCTATAAGGCGGTGGATACGCAGTATTTT
cdr3_aa: CSVRGSYKAVDTQYF

clone_size: few
v_call: TRBV20-1
j_call: TRBJ1-2
d_call: .
cdr3_nt: TGCAGTGCTATACCCCCTATCTATGGCTACACCTTC
cdr3_aa: CSAIPPIYGYTF

clone_size: few
v_call: TRBV20-1
j_call: TRBJ2-7
d_call: TRBD1
cdr3_nt: TGCAGTGCTAGGCCGGGACAGGGGGCGAATTCGGAGTACTTC
cdr3_aa: CSARPGQGANSEYF

clone_size: many
v_call: TRBV6-5
j_call: TRBJ2-5
d_call: TRBD2
cdr3_nt: TGTGCCAGCAGTCGGGGACTAGTCGGGACCCAGTACTTC
cdr3_aa: CASSRGLVGTQYF

clone_size: few
v_call: TRBV25-1
j_call: TRBJ2-5
d_call: TRBD1
cdr3_nt: TGTGCCAGCAGTGACGGGACAGGCGGCTTGTACCAAGAGACCCAGTACTTC
cdr3_aa: CASSDGTGGLYQETQYF

clone_size: few
v_call: TRBV7-7
j_call: TRBJ2-5
d_call: .
cdr3_nt: TGTGCCAGCAGCAAAAAGCCCAGTATGGGGGCCAGAGAGACCCAGTACTTC
cdr3_aa: CASSKKPSMGARETQYF

clone_size: few
v_call: TRBV15
j_call: TRBJ2-3
d_call: TRBD2
cdr3_nt: TGTGCCACCTGGGGCGGGGGGGCGAGGGTTGGTACGCAGTATTTT
cdr3_aa: CATWGGGARVGTQYF

clone_size: .
v_call: TRBV10-3
j_call: TRBJ2-2
d_call: TRBD1
cdr3_nt: TGTGCCATCAGTGAGACAGGGGCGAACACCGGGGAGCTGTTTTTT
cdr3_aa: CAISETGANTGELFF

clone_size: .
v_call: TRBV20-1
j_call: TRBJ2-1
d_call: .
cdr3_nt: TGCAGTGCTAGAGGGTCTCAAGAGACCCAGTTCTTC
cdr3_aa: CSARGSQETQFF

clone_size: .
v_call: TRBV29-1
j_call: TRBJ1-2
d_call: .
cdr3_nt: TGCAGCGTTGTCGCCAGGGAGTATGGCTACACCTTC
cdr3_aa: CSVVAREYGYTF

clone_size: once
v_call: TRBV6-1
j_call: TRBJ1-5
d_call: .
cdr3_nt: TGTGCCAGCAGTGAAGCGAGGGCAGGGTATCAGCCCCAGCATTTT
cdr3_aa: CASSEARAGYQPQHF

clone_size: few
v_call: TRBV10-3
j_call: TRBJ2-1
d_call: .
cdr3_nt: TGTGCCATCAGCTCTAGCGCGAGCTACAATGAGCAGTTCTTC
cdr3_aa: CAISSSASYNEQFF

clone_size: .
v_call: TRBV11-1
j_call: TRBJ1-1
d_call: .
cdr3_nt: TGTGCCAGCAGACACAGCCAGGCCATGAACACTGAAGCTTTCTTT
cdr3_aa: CASRHSQAMNTEAFF

clone_size: few
v_call: TRBV10-3
j_call: TRBJ1-1
d_call: .
cdr3_nt: TGTGCCATCAACGGACGGTTGAACACTGAAGCTTTCTTT
cdr3_aa: CAINGRLNTEAFF

clone_size: once
v_call: TRBV12-3/TRBV12-4
j_call: TRBJ2-2
d_call: .
cdr3_nt: TGTGCCAGCAGTAGTGGGGATAGCGGGGAGCTGTTTTTT
cdr3_aa: CASSSGDSGELFF

clone_size: few
v_call: TRBV10-3
j_call: TRBJ1-1
d_call: .
cdr3_nt: TGTGCCACCGGAGGACTGGGAGCTGAAGCTTTCTTT
cdr3_aa: CATGGLGAEAFF

clone_size: .
v_call: TRBV20-1
j_call: TRBJ2-4
d_call: .
cdr3_nt: TGCAGTGCTAGCGTGACAGCTACCCAGTACTTC
cdr3_aa: CSASVTATQYF

clone_size: .
v_call: TRBV6-5
j_call: TRBJ2-4
d_call: .
cdr3_nt: TGTGCCAGCAGTTACCCCTATCCTCTAGCCAAAAACATTCAGTACTTC
cdr3_aa: CASSYPYPLAKNIQYF

clone_size: .
v_call: TRBV20-1
j_call: TRBJ2-5
d_call: .
cdr3_nt: TGCAGTGCTAGAGCTGGGGTAGTGGGGGAGACCCAGTACTTC
cdr3_aa: CSARAGVVGETQYF

clone_size: .
v_call: TRBV15
j_call: TRBJ2-3
d_call: TRBD2
cdr3_nt: TGTGCCACCAGCAGAGTTAAAACTAGCGGGATGCTTTTAGATACGCAGTATTTT
cdr3_aa: CATSRVKTSGMLLDTQYF

clone_size: .
v_call: TRBV12-3/TRBV12-4
j_call: TRBJ2-7
d_call: .
cdr3_nt: TGTGCCAGCAGTTTATCCCCCCAGACTTACGAGCAGTCCTTC
cdr3_aa: CASSLSPQTYEQSF